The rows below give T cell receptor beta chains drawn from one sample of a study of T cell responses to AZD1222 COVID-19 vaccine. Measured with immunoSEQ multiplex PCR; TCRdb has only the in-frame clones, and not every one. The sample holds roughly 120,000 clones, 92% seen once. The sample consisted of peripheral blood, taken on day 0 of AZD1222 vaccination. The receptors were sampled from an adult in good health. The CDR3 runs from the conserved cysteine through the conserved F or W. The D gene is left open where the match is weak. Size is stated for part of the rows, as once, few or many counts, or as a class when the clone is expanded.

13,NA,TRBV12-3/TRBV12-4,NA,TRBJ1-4,CASWWGPSEKLFF,TGTGCCAGCTGGTGGGGGCCGTCTGAAAAACTGTTTTTT
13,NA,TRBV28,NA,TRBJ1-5,CASSSPGDQPQHF,TGTGCCAGCAGTTCCCCGGGGGATCAGCCCCAGCATTTT
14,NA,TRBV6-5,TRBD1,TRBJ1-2,CASRDRGQYHGYTF,TGTGCCAGCAGGGACAGGGGGCAATATCATGGCTACACCTTC
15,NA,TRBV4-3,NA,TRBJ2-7,CASSQARQATYEQYF,TGCGCCAGCAGCCAAGCAAGACAGGCCACCTACGAGCAGTACTTC
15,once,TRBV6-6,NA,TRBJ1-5,CASSYSSTANQPQHF,TGTGCCAGCAGTTACTCGAGTACAGCGAATCAGCCCCAGCATTTT
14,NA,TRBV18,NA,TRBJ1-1,CASSPAGMNTEAFF,TGTGCCAGCTCACCAGCGGGGATGAACACTGAAGCTTTCTTT
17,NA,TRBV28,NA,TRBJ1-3,CASCSSPLGTLGNTIYF,TGTGCCAGCTGCTCTTCCCCCTTAGGCACATTAGGAAACACCATATATTTT
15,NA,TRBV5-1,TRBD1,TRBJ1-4,CASRGPGQGVEKLFF,TGCGCCAGCCGAGGGCCAGGACAGGGGGTTGAAAAACTGTTTTTT
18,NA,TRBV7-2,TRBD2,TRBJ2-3,CASSPRGLAGGYTDTQYF,TGTGCCAGCAGCCCGCGGGGGTTAGCGGGGGGATACACAGATACGCAGTATTTT
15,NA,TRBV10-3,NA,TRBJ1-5,CAISELWGGNQPQHF,TGTGCCATCAGTGAATTATGGGGTGGCAATCAGCCCCAGCATTTT
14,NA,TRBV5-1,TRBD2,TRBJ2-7,CASSITSGSYEQYF,TGCGCCAGCAGCATAACTAGCGGTTCCTACGAGCAGTACTTC
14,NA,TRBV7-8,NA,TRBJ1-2,CASSLMGDGYGYTF,TGTGCCAGCAGCTTAATGGGGGACGGCTATGGCTACACCTTC
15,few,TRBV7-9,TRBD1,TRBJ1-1,CASSTTSGGNTEAFF,TGTGCCAGCAGCACCACATCAGGGGGGAACACTGAAGCTTTCTTT
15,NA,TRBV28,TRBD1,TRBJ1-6,CASSQSGTGSSPLHF,TGTGCCAGCAGTCAGTCCGGGACAGGGAGTTCACCCCTCCACTTT
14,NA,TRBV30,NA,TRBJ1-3,CAWNIGATGNTIYF,TGTGCCTGGAATATAGGGGCCACTGGAAACACCATATATTTT
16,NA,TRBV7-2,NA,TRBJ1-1,CASSYPRARKNTEAFF,TGTGCCAGCAGCTACCCCAGGGCGCGGAAGAACACTGAAGCTTTCTTT
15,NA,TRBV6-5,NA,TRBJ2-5,CASTHAAGGRRTQYF,TGTGCCAGCACTCACGCGGCTGGGGGACGTCGGACCCAGTACTTC
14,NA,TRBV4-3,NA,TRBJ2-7,CASSQDMLTYEQYF,TGCGCCAGCAGCCAAGATATGTTGACCTACGAGCAGTACTTC
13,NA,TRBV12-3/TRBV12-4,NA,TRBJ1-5,CASSFTPAQPQHF,TGTGCCAGCAGTTTTACCCCCGCACAGCCCCAGCATTTT
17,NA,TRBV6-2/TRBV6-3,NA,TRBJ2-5,CASSYAGDDINFETQYF,TGTGCCAGCAGTTACGCAGGGGATGATATCAACTTTGAGACCCAGTACTTC
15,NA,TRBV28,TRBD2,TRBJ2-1,CASSLAGDWGNEQFF,TGTGCCAGCAGTTTAGCGGGAGATTGGGGAAATGAGCAGTTCTTC
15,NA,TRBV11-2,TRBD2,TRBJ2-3,CASSRDGGAVDTQYF,TGTGCCAGCAGCAGGGACGGGGGGGCTGTGGATACGCAGTATTTT
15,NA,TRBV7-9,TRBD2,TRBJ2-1,CASRGTSGRSDEQFF,TGTGCCAGCAGGGGGACTAGCGGGAGATCCGATGAGCAGTTCTTC
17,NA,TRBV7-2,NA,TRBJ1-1,CASSLSPWEGMSTEAFF,TGTGCCAGCAGCTTATCACCCTGGGAGGGGATGAGCACTGAAGCTTTCTTT
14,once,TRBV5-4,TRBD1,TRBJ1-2,CASSFSGGKVGYTF,TGTGCCAGCAGCTTCTCAGGGGGAAAGGTTGGCTACACCTTC
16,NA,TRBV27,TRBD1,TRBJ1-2,CASSKTGGALGYGYTF,TGTGCCAGCAGCAAAACAGGGGGGGCGCTTGGCTATGGCTACACCTTC
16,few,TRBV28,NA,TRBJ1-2,CASSFQGGNYNYGYTF,TGTGCCAGCAGTTTTCAGGGAGGGAATTATAACTATGGCTACACCTTC
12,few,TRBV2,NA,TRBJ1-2,CASRGQNYGYTF,TGTGCCAGCAGAGGACAGAACTATGGCTACACCTTC
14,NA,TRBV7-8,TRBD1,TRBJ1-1,CASSLARQGTEAFF,TGTGCCAGCAGCTTAGCCAGACAGGGAACTGAAGCTTTCTTT
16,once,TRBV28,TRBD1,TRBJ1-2,CASSLSGTASFYGYTF,TGTGCCAGCAGTTTATCCGGGACAGCTAGCTTCTATGGCTACACCTTC
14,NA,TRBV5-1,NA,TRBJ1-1,CASSLGGQWYEAFF,TGCGCCAGCAGCTTGGGTGGACAGTGGTATGAAGCTTTCTTT
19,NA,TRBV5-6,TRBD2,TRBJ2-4,CASSFLRSEAGGRVNIQYF,TGTGCCAGCAGCTTCCTCCGATCCGAAGCGGGGGGACGGGTGAACATTCAGTACTTC
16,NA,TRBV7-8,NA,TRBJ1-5,CASSLSSGLVDQPQHF,TGTGCCAGCAGCTTATCCTCGGGACTTGTGGATCAGCCCCAGCATTTT
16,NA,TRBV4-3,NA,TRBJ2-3,CASSQDPVLSTDTQYF,TGCGCCAGCAGCCAAGATCCAGTCCTAAGCACAGATACGCAGTATTTT
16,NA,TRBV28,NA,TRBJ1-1,CASSFPWGGLNTEAFF,TGTGCCAGCAGTTTCCCCTGGGGGGGTTTGAACACTGAAGCTTTCTTT
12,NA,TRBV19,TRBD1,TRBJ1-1,CASYQGATEAFF,TGTGCCAGTTATCAGGGGGCAACTGAAGCTTTCTTT
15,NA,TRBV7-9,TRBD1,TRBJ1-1,CASSFPQGANTEAFF,TGTGCCAGCAGCTTCCCGCAGGGGGCAAACACTGAAGCTTTCTTT
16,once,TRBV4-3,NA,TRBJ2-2,CASRPGIGGDTGELFF,TGCGCCAGCAGGCCCGGAATTGGGGGCGACACCGGGGAGCTGTTTTTT
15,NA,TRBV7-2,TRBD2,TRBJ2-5,CASSPTSGRVGTQYF,TGTGCCAGCAGCCCGACTAGCGGGAGGGTGGGGACCCAGTACTTC
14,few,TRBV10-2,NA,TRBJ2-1,CASSTGTEYNEQFF,TGCGCCAGCAGTACCGGGACGGAGTACAATGAGCAGTTCTTC
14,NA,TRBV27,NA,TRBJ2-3,CASSYWGSTDTQYF,TGTGCCAGCAGTTATTGGGGGAGCACAGATACGCAGTATTTT
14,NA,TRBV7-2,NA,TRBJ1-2,CASSPSGLNYGYTF,TGTGCCAGCAGCCCCTCGGGGTTGAACTATGGCTACACCTTC
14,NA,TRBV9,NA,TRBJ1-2,CASSVVAGNYGYTF,TGTGCCAGCAGCGTAGTCGCAGGGAACTATGGCTACACCTTC
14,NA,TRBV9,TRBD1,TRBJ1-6,CASSVGTVNSPLHF,TGTGCCAGCAGCGTCGGGACAGTGAATTCACCCCTCCACTTT
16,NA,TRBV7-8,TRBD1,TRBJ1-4,CASSLVEGQFDEKLFF,TGTGCCAGCAGCTTAGTGGAGGGACAGTTTGATGAAAAACTGTTTTTT
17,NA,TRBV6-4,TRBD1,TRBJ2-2,CASSIYRDRVTGGELFF,TGTGCCAGCAGTATTTACCGGGACAGGGTGACAGGCGGGGAGCTGTTTTTT
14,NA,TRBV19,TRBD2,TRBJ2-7,CASSKLAGGYEQYF,TGTGCCAGTAGTAAACTAGCGGGGGGTTACGAGCAGTACTTC
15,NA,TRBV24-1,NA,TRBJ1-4,CATSAGTPGDEKLFF,TGTGCCACCAGTGCTGGGACCCCTGGGGATGAAAAACTGTTTTTT